Reported below is one T cell receptor beta chain. The sample belongs to a study of T cells after somatic rescue of genetic block. V was cut by 3 bases and J by 2 bases, with 7 bases left in between. The germline V gene encodes CDR1 SGHNT and CDR2 YENEEA. This CDR3 region has 13 residues. Here immunoSEQ multiplex PCR was the method, and the copy in TCRdb shows in-frame clones only, minus some. This sample carries 85,000 to 100,000 clones, about 87% of them seen once, and the ten largest clones take roughly 1.7%. The V and J genes are TRBV11-3 and TRBJ1-1; D is possibly TRBD1 (5 bases). The sequencing sample was made of peripheral blood mononuclear cells (PBMCs). This TCR came from a woman aged 18 to 35. CDR3 DNA: TGTGCCAGCAGCTTCGACAGAAACACTGAAGCTTTCTTT. Translated: CASSFDRNTEAFF.